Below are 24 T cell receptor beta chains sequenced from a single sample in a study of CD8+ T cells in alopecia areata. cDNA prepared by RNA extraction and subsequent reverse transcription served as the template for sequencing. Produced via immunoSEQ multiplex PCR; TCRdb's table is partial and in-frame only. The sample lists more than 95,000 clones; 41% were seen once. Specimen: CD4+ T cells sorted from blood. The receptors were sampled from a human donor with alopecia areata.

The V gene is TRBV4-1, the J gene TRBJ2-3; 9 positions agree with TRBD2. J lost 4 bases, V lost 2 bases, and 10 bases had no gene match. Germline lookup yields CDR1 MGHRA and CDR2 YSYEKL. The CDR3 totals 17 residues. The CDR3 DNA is TGCGCCAGCAGCCAACTAAATAGCGGGAGTATCGCAGATACGCAGTATTTT. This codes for CASSQLNSGSIADTQYF.

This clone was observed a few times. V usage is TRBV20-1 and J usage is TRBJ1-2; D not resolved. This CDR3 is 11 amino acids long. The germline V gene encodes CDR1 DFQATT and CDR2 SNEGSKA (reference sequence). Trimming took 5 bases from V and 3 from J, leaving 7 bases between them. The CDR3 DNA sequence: TGCAGTGCTGTTGGACACTATGGCTACACCTTC. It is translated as CSAVGHYGYTF.

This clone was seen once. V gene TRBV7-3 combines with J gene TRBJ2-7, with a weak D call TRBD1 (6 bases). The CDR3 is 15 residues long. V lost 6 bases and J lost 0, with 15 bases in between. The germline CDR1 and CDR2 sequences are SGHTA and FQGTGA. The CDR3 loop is CASSLDRSSSYEQYF. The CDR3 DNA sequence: TGTGCCAGCAGTTTAGACAGGTCCTCCTCCTACGAGCAGTACTTC. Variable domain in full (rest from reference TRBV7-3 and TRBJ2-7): GAGVSQTPSNKVTEKGKYVELRCDPISGHTALYWYRQSLGQGPEFLIYFQGTGAADDSGLPNDRFFAVRPEGSVSTLKIQRTERGDSAVYLCASSLDRSSSYEQYFGPGTRLTVT.

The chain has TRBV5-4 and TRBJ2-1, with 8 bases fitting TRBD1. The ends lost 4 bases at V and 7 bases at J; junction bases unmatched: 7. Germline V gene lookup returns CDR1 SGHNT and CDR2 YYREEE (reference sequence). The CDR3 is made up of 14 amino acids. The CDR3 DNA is TGTGCCAGCAGCGAGACAGGGGATAGGAATGAGCAGTTCTTC. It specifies CASSETGDRNEQFF.

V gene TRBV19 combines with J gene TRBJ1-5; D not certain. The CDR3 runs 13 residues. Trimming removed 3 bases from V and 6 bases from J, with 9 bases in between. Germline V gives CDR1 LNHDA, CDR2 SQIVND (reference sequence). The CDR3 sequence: CASSIRPGQPQHF. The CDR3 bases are TGTGCCAGTAGTATTCGGCCGGGTCAGCCCCAGCATTTT.

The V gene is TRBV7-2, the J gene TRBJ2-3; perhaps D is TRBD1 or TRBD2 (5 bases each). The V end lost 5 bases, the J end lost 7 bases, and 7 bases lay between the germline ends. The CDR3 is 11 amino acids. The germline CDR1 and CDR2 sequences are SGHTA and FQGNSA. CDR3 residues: CASSGGNTQYF. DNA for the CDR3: TGTGCCAGCAGCGGGGGAAATACGCAGTATTTT.

CDR3 sequence: CASSRPKASGMGSYNEQFF. CDR3 nucleotide sequence: TGTGCCAGCAGCCGACCTAAGGCTAGCGGGATGGGGTCCTACAATGAGCAGTTCTTC. The J gene is TRBJ2-1, the V gene TRBV7-2; 9 bases are shared with TRBD2. The V segment lost 5 bases and the J segment 1 base; nucleotides outside the gene matches: 15. The germline V gene has CDR1 SGHTA and CDR2 FQGNSA. The CDR3 consists of 19 residues.

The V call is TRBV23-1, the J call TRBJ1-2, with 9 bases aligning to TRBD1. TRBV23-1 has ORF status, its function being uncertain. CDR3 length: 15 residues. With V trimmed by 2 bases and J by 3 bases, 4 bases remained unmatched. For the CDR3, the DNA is TGCGCCAGCAGTCAAAGGACAGGGGACGACTATGGCTACACCTTC. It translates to CASSQRTGDDYGYTF.

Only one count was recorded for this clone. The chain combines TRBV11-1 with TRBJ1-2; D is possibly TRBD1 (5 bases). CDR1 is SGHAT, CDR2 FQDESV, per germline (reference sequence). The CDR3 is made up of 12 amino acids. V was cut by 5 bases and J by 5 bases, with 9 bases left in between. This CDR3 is CASSTGPYGYTF. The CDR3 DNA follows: TGTGCCAGCAGCACGGGGCCTTATGGCTACACCTTC.

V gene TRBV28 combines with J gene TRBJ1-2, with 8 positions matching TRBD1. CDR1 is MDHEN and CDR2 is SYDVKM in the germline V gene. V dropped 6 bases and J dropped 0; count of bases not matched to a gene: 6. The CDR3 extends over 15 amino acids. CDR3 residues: CASSPGTGANYGYTF. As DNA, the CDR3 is TGTGCCAGCAGCCCTGGGACAGGTGCTAACTATGGCTACACCTTC.

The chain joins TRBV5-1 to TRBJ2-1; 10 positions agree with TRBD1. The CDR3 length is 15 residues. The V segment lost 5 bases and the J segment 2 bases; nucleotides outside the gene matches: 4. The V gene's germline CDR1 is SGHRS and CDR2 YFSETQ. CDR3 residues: CASRAGTGAYNEQFF. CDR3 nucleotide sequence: TGCGCCAGCAGGGCCGGGACAGGGGCCTACAATGAGCAGTTCTTC.

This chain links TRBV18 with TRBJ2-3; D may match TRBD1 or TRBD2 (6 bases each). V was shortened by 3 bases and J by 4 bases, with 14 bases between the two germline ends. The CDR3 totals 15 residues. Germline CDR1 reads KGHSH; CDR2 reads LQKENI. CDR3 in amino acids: CASSPTQGGSDTQYF. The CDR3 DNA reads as TGTGCCAGCTCACCTACACAGGGAGGCTCAGATACGCAGTATTTT.

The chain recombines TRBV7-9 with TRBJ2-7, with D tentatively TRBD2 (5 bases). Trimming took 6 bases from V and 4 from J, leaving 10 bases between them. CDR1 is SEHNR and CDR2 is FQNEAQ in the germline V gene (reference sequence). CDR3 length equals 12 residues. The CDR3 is CASSWSGYEQYF. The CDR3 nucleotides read TGTGCCAGCAGTTGGAGCGGATACGAGCAGTACTTC.

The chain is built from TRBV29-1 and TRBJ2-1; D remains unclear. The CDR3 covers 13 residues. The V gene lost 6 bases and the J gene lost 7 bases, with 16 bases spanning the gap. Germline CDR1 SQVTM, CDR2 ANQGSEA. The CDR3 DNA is TGCAGCGTCGGAAAGGCCATGGGGAATGAGCAGTTCTTC. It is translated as CSVGKAMGNEQFF.

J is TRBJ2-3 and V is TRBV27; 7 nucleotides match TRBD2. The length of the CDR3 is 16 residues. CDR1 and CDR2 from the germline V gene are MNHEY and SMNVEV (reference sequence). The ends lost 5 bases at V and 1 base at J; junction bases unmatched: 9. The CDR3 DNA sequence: TGTGCCAGCAGTCCCCTCCTGAGCGGGGGCACAGATACGCAGTATTTT. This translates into CASSPLLSGGTDTQYF.

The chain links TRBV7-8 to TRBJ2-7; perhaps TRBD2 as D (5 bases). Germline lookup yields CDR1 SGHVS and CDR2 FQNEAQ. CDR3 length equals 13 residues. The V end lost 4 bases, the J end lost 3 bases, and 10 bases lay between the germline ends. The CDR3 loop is CASSSDLLYEQYF. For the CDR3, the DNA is TGTGCCAGCAGCTCGGACTTGCTCTACGAGCAGTACTTC. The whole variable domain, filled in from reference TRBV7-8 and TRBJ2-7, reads GAGVSQSPRYKVAKRGQDVALRCDPISGHVSLFWYQQALGQGPEFLTYFQNEAQLDKSGLPSDRFFAERPEGSVSTLKIQRTQQEDSAVYLCASSSDLLYEQYFGPGTRLTVT.

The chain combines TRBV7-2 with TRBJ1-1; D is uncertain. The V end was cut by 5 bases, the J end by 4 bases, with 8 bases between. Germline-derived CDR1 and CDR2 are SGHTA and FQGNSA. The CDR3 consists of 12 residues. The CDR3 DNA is TGTGCCAGCAGCCACCCCGGCACTGAAGCTTTCTTT. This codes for CASSHPGTEAFF.

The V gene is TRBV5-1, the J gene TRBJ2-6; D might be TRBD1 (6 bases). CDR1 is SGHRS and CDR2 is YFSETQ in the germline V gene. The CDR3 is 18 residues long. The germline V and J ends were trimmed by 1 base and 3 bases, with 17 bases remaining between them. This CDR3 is CASSLLSQGADGANVLTF. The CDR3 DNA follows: TGCGCCAGCAGCTTGCTATCACAGGGCGCGGATGGGGCCAACGTCCTGACTTTC.

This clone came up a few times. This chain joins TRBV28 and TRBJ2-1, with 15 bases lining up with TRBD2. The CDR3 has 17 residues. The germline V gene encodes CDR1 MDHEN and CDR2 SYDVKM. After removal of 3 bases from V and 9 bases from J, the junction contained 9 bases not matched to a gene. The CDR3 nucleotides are TGTGCCAGCAGTTTGGTCGGACTAGCGGGGGGGCAGATTGAGCAGTTCTTC. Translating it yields CASSLVGLAGGQIEQFF.

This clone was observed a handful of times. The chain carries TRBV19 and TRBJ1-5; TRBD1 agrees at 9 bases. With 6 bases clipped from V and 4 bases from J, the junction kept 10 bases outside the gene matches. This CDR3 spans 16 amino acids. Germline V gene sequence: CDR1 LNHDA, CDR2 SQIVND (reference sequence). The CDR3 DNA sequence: TGTGCCAGTAGAAGTGGGGTCGGGACAGGGAATCAGCCCCAGCATTTT. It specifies CASRSGVGTGNQPQHF.

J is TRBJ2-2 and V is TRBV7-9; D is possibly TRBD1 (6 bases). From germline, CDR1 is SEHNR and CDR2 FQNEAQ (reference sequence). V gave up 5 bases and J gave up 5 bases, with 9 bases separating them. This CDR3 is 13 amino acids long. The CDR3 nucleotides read TGTGCCAGCAGCCTTGACAGGACCGGGGAGCTGTTTTTT. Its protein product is CASSLDRTGELFF.

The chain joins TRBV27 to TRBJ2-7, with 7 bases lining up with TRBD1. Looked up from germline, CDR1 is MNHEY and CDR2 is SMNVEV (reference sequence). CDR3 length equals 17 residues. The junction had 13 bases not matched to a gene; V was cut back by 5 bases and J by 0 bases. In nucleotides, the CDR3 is TGTGCCAGCAGTACCCTTTTAGACAGGGACAGCTCCTACGAGCAGTACTTC. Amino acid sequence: CASSTLLDRDSSYEQYF.

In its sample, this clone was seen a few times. The CDR3 here is CASSLGLTSRVEGAQYF. In nucleotides, the CDR3 is TGTGCCAGCAGCTTGGGGCTGACTAGCAGGGTGGAAGGGGCCCAGTACTTC. This chain links TRBV7-2 with TRBJ2-5, with 7 bases matching TRBD2. This CDR3 comprises 17 residues. The V and J ends lost 3 bases and 9 bases, in that order; junction bases with no gene match: 19. CDR1 SGHTA and CDR2 FQGNSA come from the germline V gene.

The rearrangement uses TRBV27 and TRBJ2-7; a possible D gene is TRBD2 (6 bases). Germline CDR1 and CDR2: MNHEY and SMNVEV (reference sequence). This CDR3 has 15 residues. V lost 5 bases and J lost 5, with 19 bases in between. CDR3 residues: CASSPRLAGTHEQYF. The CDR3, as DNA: TGTGCCAGCAGTCCCCGACTGGCGGGAACCCACGAGCAGTACTTC.